The next 14 T cell receptor beta chains were all read from a single sample in a study of T cell responses to AZD1222 COVID-19 vaccine. Here immunoSEQ multiplex PCR was the method, and the copy in TCRdb shows in-frame clones only, minus some. Of around 73,000 clones listed, roughly 87% are singletons. The sample in question was peripheral blood, obtained 28 days after the second AZD1222 dose. The receptors derive from an adult who received the AZD1222 COVID-19 vaccine.

CDR3 sequence reads: CASSAGYEQYV. CDR3 nucleotide sequence: TGTGCCAGCAGTGCCGGGTACGAGCAGTACGTC. The rearrangement joins TRBV6-2 or TRBV6-3 to TRBJ2-7, with D unresolved. The V gene's germline CDR1 is MNHEY and CDR2 SVGEGT. CDR3 length: 11 amino acids. Trimming shortened V by 5 bases and J by 4 bases, and 6 bases separated the two germline ends.

The genes are TRBV7-8 and TRBJ1-3, with D tentatively TRBD1 (5 bases). V lost 8 bases and J lost 5, with 16 bases in between. Germline V gives CDR1 SGHVS, CDR2 FQNEAQ. The CDR3 runs 14 residues. The CDR3 coding sequence is TGTGCCAGCGGTCCCCTCCCGGACAGAAACACCATATATTTT. Translated: CASGPLPDRNTIYF.

V is TRBV2 and J is TRBJ1-1; unclear D gene. With 6 bases removed from V and 0 bases from J, the gap between germline ends came to 8 bases. CDR1 is SNHLY, CDR2 FYNNEI, per germline. The CDR3 is 13 residues long. The CDR3 loop reads CASRVHLNTEAFF. CDR3 in DNA: TGTGCCAGCAGGGTACACCTGAACACTGAAGCTTTCTTT. Together with reference TRBV2 and TRBJ1-1, the CDR3 gives the full variable domain: EPEVTQTPSHQVTQMGQEVILRCVPISNHLYFYWYRQILGQKVEFLVSFYNNEISEKSEIFDDQFSVERPDGSNFTLKIRSTKLEDSAMYFCASRVHLNTEAFFGQGTRLTVV.

The genes are TRBV5-1 and TRBJ2-4; 8 nucleotides agree with TRBD1. The ends lost 1 base at V and 8 bases at J; junction bases unmatched: 11. The germline gives CDR1 SGHRS, CDR2 YFSETQ. This CDR3 region has 16 residues. CDR3 sequence (DNA): TGCGCCAGCAGCTTGCTCCCGGGACAGGCCGAAGACATTCAGTACTTC. Protein product: CASSLLPGQAEDIQYF.

This chain links TRBV9 with TRBJ2-3; weak D call: TRBD1 (6 bases). V lost 0 bases, J lost 10 bases, and 15 bases lay in between. The CDR3 has 14 residues. In germline, CDR1 is SGDLS, CDR2 YYNGEE. Here the CDR3 DNA reads TGTGCCAGCAGCGTAGAGCCTGGGACACCCTCGCAGTATTTT. Translated, it gives CASSVEPGTPSQYF.

This chain's CDR3 is CASSPLLAGGYNEQFF. CDR3 bases: TGTGCCAGCAGTCCCTTACTAGCGGGGGGGTACAATGAGCAGTTCTTC. The chain uses TRBV6-2 or TRBV6-3 and TRBJ2-1; TRBD2 matches 13 bases. Trimming cost V 5 bases and J 4 bases; bases outside gene matches: 5. CDR1 is MNHEY, CDR2 SVGEGT, per germline. The CDR3 is made up of 16 amino acids.

The chain links TRBV30 to TRBJ2-7, with no clear D. Looked up from germline, CDR1 is GTSNPN and CDR2 is SVGIG (reference sequence). This CDR3 region has 11 residues. V dropped 0 bases and J dropped 6 bases, with 6 bases sitting between them. In DNA, the CDR3 is TGTGCCTGGAGTGTCCTCCTCGAGCAGTACTTC. This codes for CAWSVLLEQYF.

V is TRBV10-3 and J is TRBJ2-3; D ambiguous. V was pared by 3 bases and J by 3 bases, with 4 bases between. The CDR3 loop spans 12 amino acids. The germline CDR1 and CDR2 sequences are ENHRY and SYGVKD. CDR3 protein: CAISDLTDTQYF. DNA for the CDR3: TGTGCCATCAGTGATTTGACAGATACGCAGTATTTT.

The gene calls are TRBV6-1 and TRBJ1-6; D is unclear. The germline V gene has CDR1 MNHNS and CDR2 SASEGT. The CDR3 runs to 14 residues. The V end lost 3 bases, the J end lost 7 bases, and 10 bases lay between the germline ends. The CDR3 nucleotides are TGTGCCAGCAGTGAGGGCAGGCCCAATTCACCCCTCCACTTT. Its protein is CASSEGRPNSPLHF.

This chain links TRBV2 with TRBJ1-2; D perhaps matches TRBD1 (5 bases). In germline, CDR1 is SNHLY, CDR2 FYNNEI. V was trimmed by 5 bases and J by 0 bases, leaving 10 bases between them. The CDR3 consists of 14 residues. The CDR3 bases are TGTGCCAGCAGTCGGGACGGATCTAACTATGGCTACACCTTC. Translation: CASSRDGSNYGYTF.

The rearrangement uses TRBV14 and TRBJ1-2; D call uncertain. The CDR3 extends over 14 amino acids. The germline V gene encodes CDR1 SGHDN and CDR2 FVKESK. V lost 4 bases and J lost 4, with 13 bases in between. The CDR3 reads CASSPTGRPYGYTF. DNA for the CDR3: TGTGCCAGCAGCCCTACCGGACGGCCCTATGGCTACACCTTC.

CDR3 DNA: TGTGCCAGCAGCCGAAGGGGACTAGCGGGGCTCGGCACAGATACGCAGTATTTT. Protein product: CASSRRGLAGLGTDTQYF. The chain links TRBV3-1 (or the pseudogene TRBV3-2) to TRBJ2-3; 13 nucleotides agree with TRBD2. Germline values: CDR1 LGHDT, CDR2 YNNKEL (reference sequence). V trimming: 4 bases; J trimming: 1 base; junction bases outside the gene matches: 8. The CDR3 sequence is 18 residues long.

The chain joins TRBV11-2 to TRBJ1-6, with 7 nucleotides matching TRBD1. CDR3 size: 16 residues. The ends lost 1 base at V and 4 bases at J; junction bases unmatched: 4. Germline V CDR1 and CDR2: SGHAT, FQNNGV. Written as DNA, the CDR3 is TGTGCCAGCAGCTTAGGGGACAGAACATATAATTCACCCCTCCACTTT. It yields the protein CASSLGDRTYNSPLHF.

The gene calls are TRBV5-6 and TRBJ2-7; the D call may be TRBD1 or TRBD2 (5 bases each). The V and J ends lost 2 bases and 0 bases respectively, with 12 bases between them. The CDR3 extends over 15 amino acids. CDR1 SGHDT and CDR2 YYEEEE come from the germline V gene. The CDR3 coding sequence is TGTGCCAGCAGCTTTGGGGGAGATTCCTCCTACGAGCAGTACTTC. Amino acid sequence: CASSFGGDSSYEQYF.